This TCR beta chain was retrieved from a study of blood T cell repertoires in COVID-19. Study context: Some COVID-19 samples were acute and others convalescent; all came from the United States, Italy and Spain. The cDNA or gDNA used as material had been derived from T cells, B-cell-depleted T cells, or PBMCs.

As originally analysed: For nucleated cells, counts were estimated from reference gene primer amplification. Profiled with immunoSEQ multiplex PCR; TCRdb holds only in-frame clones, not every one. The D gene and trimming were derived from the DNA, and the V and J assignments and clone size from that table. The data contain more than 85,000 clones, around 87% of them singletons. This clone has a single count. The ends were cut back, 6 bases at V and 3 bases at J, with 9 bases in the middle. The CDR3 spans 11 residues. Germline V gene sequence: CDR1 DFQATT, CDR2 SNEGSKA (reference sequence). The TCR was taken from a human donor in a cohort sampled during active COVID-19. Input material: peripheral blood. V and J are TRBV20-1 and TRBJ2-7; D perhaps matches TRBD2 (6 bases). CDR3 nucleotides: TGCAGTGCGGCGGGACTCTACGAGCAGTACTTC. As protein: CSAAGLYEQYF.